Presented here are 23 T cell receptor beta chains from one specimen sequenced in a study of T cells in tuberculosis. Clones were sequenced by immunoSEQ multiplex PCR, and TCRdb holds only the in-frame ones, with some missing. The table lists fewer than 35,000 clones, roughly 95% of them singletons. Sequencing input: PBMCs. The source of these receptors is a donor aged 10 to 29 with latent tuberculosis or without tuberculosis infection.

The V and J genes are TRBV6-6 and TRBJ2-7; a weak D match, TRBD2 (6 bases). The CDR3 contains 13 residues. Germline CDR1 MNHNY, CDR2 SVGAGI (reference sequence). V was pared by 6 bases and J by 3 bases, with 12 bases between. CDR3 DNA sequence: TGTGCCAGCAGGCGGGACTTAAACTACGAGCAGTACTTC. Encoded protein: CASRRDLNYEQYF.

The chain links TRBV7-9 to TRBJ1-2; the D is unclear. Germline lookup yields CDR1 SEHNR and CDR2 FQNEAQ (reference sequence). The CDR3 runs 12 residues. V was clipped by 6 bases and J by 6 bases, with 11 bases between them. The CDR3 nucleotides are TGTGCCAGCAGTCCGAGGGCGGATGGCTACACCTTC. Its protein product is CASSPRADGYTF. Drawing the rest from reference TRBV7-9 and TRBJ1-2, the complete variable domain is DTGVSQNPRHKITKRGQNVTFRCDPISEHNRLYWYRQTLGQGPEFLTYFQNEAQLEKSRLLSDRFSAERPKGSFSTLEIQRTEQGDSAMYLCASSPRADGYTFGSGTRLTVV.

The rearrangement uses TRBV13 and TRBJ1-5; no clear D gene. There are 15 residues in the CDR3. The ends were cut back, 0 bases at V and 6 bases at J, with 12 bases in the middle. The germline V gene encodes CDR1 PRHDT and CDR2 FYEKMQ (reference sequence). The CDR3 nucleotides read TGTGCCAGCAGCTTAGGGCCTGCTAGTGGTCAGCCCCAGCATTTT. Protein product: CASSLGPASGQPQHF.

V usage is TRBV18 and J usage is TRBJ1-4; no clear D. V was trimmed by 3 bases and J by 3 bases, leaving 8 bases between them. This CDR3 comprises 14 residues. Germline CDR1 and CDR2: KGHSH and LQKENI. The CDR3 is CASSPREPNEKLFF. In nucleotides, the CDR3 is TGTGCCAGCTCACCTCGAGAGCCTAATGAAAAACTGTTTTTT. Combining the CDR3 with reference TRBV18 and TRBJ1-4 gives the whole variable domain NAGVMQNPRHLVRRRGQEARLRCSPMKGHSHVYWYRQLPEEGLKFMVYLQKENIIDESGMPKERFSAEFPKEGPSILRIQQVVRGDSAAYFCASSPREPNEKLFFGSGTQLSVL.

V usage is TRBV27 and J usage is TRBJ1-2; 10 bases are shared with TRBD1. V lost 10 bases to trimming and J lost 2 bases; unmatched junction nucleotides: 4. The germline gives CDR1 MNHEY, CDR2 SMNVEV (reference sequence). CDR3 length: 13 amino acids. For the CDR3, the DNA is TGTGCCACCGGGACAGGGGTAAACTATGGCTACACCTTC. It specifies CATGTGVNYGYTF.

This sequence joins TRBV28 and TRBJ1-4, with 7 bases aligning to TRBD1. V shed 6 bases and J 8 bases; nucleotides not matched to a gene: 9. CDR3 length equals 14 residues. The germline V gene has CDR1 MDHEN and CDR2 SYDVKM. The CDR3 region is CASSVDREDEKLFF. CDR3 DNA: TGTGCCAGCAGCGTAGACAGGGAGGACGAAAAACTGTTTTTT.

The rearrangement links TRBV25-1 to TRBJ1-2; a weak D match, TRBD1 (5 bases). This CDR3 comprises 15 residues. Trimming stripped 6 bases from V and 3 bases from J, with 17 bases between. Per germline, CDR1 MGHDK and CDR2 SYGVNS. CDR3 sequence (DNA): TGTGCCAGCAGGGGAGCGGGAGGGGACCACTATGGCTACACCTTC. Translated: CASRGAGGDHYGYTF.

The V and J genes are TRBV2 and TRBJ1-1; D remains unclear. Germline V gene lookup returns CDR1 SNHLY and CDR2 FYNNEI. Trimming shortened V by 3 bases and J by 0 bases, and 5 bases separated the two germline ends. There are 13 residues in the CDR3. The CDR3 DNA sequence: TGTGCCAGCAGTGACGGTATGAACACTGAAGCTTTCTTT. It encodes CASSDGMNTEAFF.

This chain links TRBV10-1 with TRBJ2-2; 9 nucleotides align to TRBD1. The V gene end was trimmed by 3 bases and the J gene end by 7 bases; junction bases not matched to a gene: 9. The germline V gene has CDR1 WNHNN and CDR2 SYGVQD (reference sequence). This CDR3 is 16 amino acids long. The CDR3: CASSDAGTGNVGELFF. In DNA form, the CDR3 reads TGCGCCAGCAGTGACGCCGGGACAGGGAACGTCGGGGAGCTGTTTTTT.

This clone has a single count. This rearrangement joins TRBV6-5 to TRBJ2-7, with 8 bases that match TRBD2. This CDR3 spans 16 amino acids. The junction had 10 bases not matched to a gene; V was cut back by 4 bases and J by 2 bases. The germline CDR1 and CDR2 sequences are MNHEY and SVGAGI. The CDR3 is CASSFGGGTSTYEQYF. The CDR3 DNA is TGTGCCAGCAGTTTCGGAGGGGGGACTAGTACCTACGAGCAGTACTTC.

This clone showed up just once. The V and J genes are TRBV27 and TRBJ2-3; D remains ambiguous. Germline V lookup: CDR1 MNHEY, CDR2 SMNVEV (reference sequence). The V and J ends lost 1 base and 3 bases respectively, with 5 bases between them. The CDR3 is made up of 13 amino acids. CDR3 protein: CASSLLRTDTQYF. DNA for the CDR3: TGTGCCAGCAGTTTATTGAGGACAGATACGCAGTATTTT.

V and J are TRBV5-4 and TRBJ1-2; TRBD1 matches 7 bases. V dropped 4 bases and J dropped 8; count of bases not matched to a gene: 8. From germline, CDR1 is SGHNT and CDR2 YYREEE (reference sequence). The CDR3 length is 13 residues. The CDR3 region has the DNA TGTGCCAGCAGCCCTGACAGGGCGAGCGGCTACACCTTC. This translates into CASSPDRASGYTF.

This clone was detected once. The chain links TRBV4-3 to TRBJ2-7; the D gene is possibly TRBD1 (5 bases). The CDR3 loop spans 15 amino acids. V dropped 0 bases and J dropped 8 bases, with 17 bases sitting between them. Germline values: CDR1 LGHNA, CDR2 YSLEER. The CDR3 region is CASSQDQGVGNKQYF. The CDR3 nucleotides read TGCGCCAGCAGCCAAGATCAAGGGGTAGGGAATAAGCAGTACTTC.

This chain uses TRBV5-1 with TRBJ2-5, with D uncertain. V gave up 4 bases and J gave up 4 bases, with 17 bases separating them. The CDR3 covers 15 residues. The germline gives CDR1 SGHRS, CDR2 YFSETQ. The CDR3 region is CASSTPAVYPETQYF. For the CDR3, the DNA is TGCGCCAGCAGCACCCCGGCGGTTTACCCAGAGACCCAGTACTTC. Variable domain in full (rest from reference TRBV5-1 and TRBJ2-5): KAGVTQTPRYLIKTRGQQVTLSCSPISGHRSVSWYQQTPGQGLQFLFEYFSETQRNKGNFPGRFSGRQFSNSRSEMNVSTLELGDSALYLCASSTPAVYPETQYFGPGTRLLVL.

The CDR3 nucleotides are TGTGCCAGTAGTATATCCGTGCAGGGGGCCAACGAGCAGTACTTC. Encoded protein: CASSISVQGANEQYF. This rearrangement joins TRBV19 to TRBJ2-7, with 8 nucleotides matching TRBD1. The germline V gene encodes CDR1 LNHDA and CDR2 SQIVND (reference sequence). This CDR3 is built from 15 residues. V dropped 2 bases and J dropped 5; count of bases not matched to a gene: 8.

The chain employs TRBV6-5 and TRBJ1-1; possible D gene TRBD1, 5 bases. Germline CDR1 and CDR2: MNHEY and SVGAGI. The CDR3 has 13 amino acids. V was cut by 3 bases and J by 4 bases, with 9 bases left in between. The CDR3: CASSYRGGTEAFF. As DNA, the CDR3 is TGTGCCAGCAGTTATCGGGGGGGCACTGAAGCTTTCTTT.

The chain joins TRBV7-9 to TRBJ1-1; weak D call: TRBD1 (5 bases). Germline CDR1 and CDR2: SEHNR and FQNEAQ (reference sequence). CDR3 length equals 13 residues. V lost 1 base and J lost 13, with 16 bases in between. The CDR3 here is CASSLETAPLGFF. CDR3 in DNA: TGTGCCAGCAGCTTAGAGACAGCTCCATTAGGTTTCTTT.

The chain combines TRBV5-1 with TRBJ2-3; 9 nucleotides align to TRBD1. The CDR3 sequence is 15 residues long. Germline CDR1 and CDR2: SGHRS and YFSETQ. The trim removed 5 bases at V and 2 bases at J, leaving 6 bases unmatched. The DNA of the CDR3 is TGCGCCAGCAGTAAAGACAGGGGGGCCACAGATACGCAGTATTTT. Translating it yields CASSKDRGATDTQYF. The full variable domain, rest sourced from reference TRBV5-1 and TRBJ2-3, is KAGVTQTPRYLIKTRGQQVTLSCSPISGHRSVSWYQQTPGQGLQFLFEYFSETQRNKGNFPGRFSGRQFSNSRSEMNVSTLELGDSALYLCASSKDRGATDTQYFGPGTRLTVL.

This chain joins TRBV7-9 and TRBJ2-5, with 8 bases that match TRBD1. The germline CDR1 and CDR2 sequences are SEHNR and FQNEAQ (reference sequence). The CDR3 covers 14 residues. Germline trimming cut 5 bases from V and 2 bases from J; bases unmatched to any gene: 4. The CDR3 nucleotides are TGTGCCAGCAGCCCTGGACAGGGACAAGAGACCCAGTACTTC. It is translated as CASSPGQGQETQYF.

V and J are TRBV2 and TRBJ1-1; D remains ambiguous. There are 12 residues in the CDR3. Trimming cost V 3 bases and J 6 bases, with 8 bases left between them. Germline CDR1 and CDR2: SNHLY and FYNNEI. CDR3 in DNA: TGTGCCAGCAGTGATGCGGGATCTGAAGCTTTCTTT. Residues: CASSDAGSEAFF.

This clone was counted once. V gene TRBV19 combines with J gene TRBJ1-5; 8 bases agree with TRBD1. Germline V gene data show CDR1 as LNHDA and CDR2 as SQIVND (reference sequence). V lost 5 bases to trimming and J lost 4 bases; unmatched junction nucleotides: 10. CDR3 length equals 16 residues. DNA of the CDR3: TGTGCCAGTAGTGTATCCGGGACAGGATTTAATCAGCCCCAGCATTTT. Translating gives CASSVSGTGFNQPQHF. The full variable domain, with the rest looked up from reference TRBV19 and TRBJ1-5, is DGGITQSPKYLFRKEGQNVTLSCEQNLNHDAMYWYRQDPGQGLRLIYYSQIVNDFQKGDIAEGYSVSREKKESFPLTVTSAQKNPTAFYLCASSVSGTGFNQPQHFGDGTRLSIL.

The CDR3 loop is CASSDAKRGGPRVNEQFF. The CDR3 region has the DNA TGTGCCAGCAGTGATGCTAAGCGGGGGGGCCCGAGGGTCAATGAGCAGTTCTTC. J is TRBJ2-1 and V is TRBV2, with 10 positions matching TRBD2. Germline V gene data show CDR1 as SNHLY and CDR2 as FYNNEI. The CDR3 runs 18 residues. Losses at the gene ends were 3 bases for V and 6 bases for J; bases not matched to a gene: 14.

The V gene is TRBV19, the J gene TRBJ1-5; a possible D gene is TRBD1 (5 bases). The germline gives CDR1 LNHDA, CDR2 SQIVND (reference sequence). V was trimmed by 10 bases and J by 9 bases, leaving 19 bases between them. The CDR3 spans 13 residues. The CDR3 loop reads CATRQGLIGPQHF. DNA for the CDR3: TGTGCCACCAGGCAGGGACTCATAGGGCCCCAGCATTTT.